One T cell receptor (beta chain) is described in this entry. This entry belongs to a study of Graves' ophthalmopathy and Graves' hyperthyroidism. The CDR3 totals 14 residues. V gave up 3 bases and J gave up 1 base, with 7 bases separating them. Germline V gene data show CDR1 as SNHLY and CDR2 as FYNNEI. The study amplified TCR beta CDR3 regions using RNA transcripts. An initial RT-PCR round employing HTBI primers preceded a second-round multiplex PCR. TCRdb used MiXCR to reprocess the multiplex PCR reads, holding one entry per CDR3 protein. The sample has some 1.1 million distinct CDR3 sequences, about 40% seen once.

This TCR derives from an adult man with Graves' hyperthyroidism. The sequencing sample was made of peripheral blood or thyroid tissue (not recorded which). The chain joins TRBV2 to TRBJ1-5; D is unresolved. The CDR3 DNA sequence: TGTGCCAGCAGTGATAAGTCGAGCAATCAGCCCCAGCATTTT. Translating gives CASSDKSSNQPQHF. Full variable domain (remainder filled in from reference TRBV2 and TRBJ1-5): EPEVTQTPSHQVTQMGQEVILRCVPISNHLYFYWYRQILGQKVEFLVSFYNNEISEKSEIFDDQFSVERPDGSNFTLKIRSTKLEDSAMYFCASSDKSSNQPQHFGDGTRLSIL.